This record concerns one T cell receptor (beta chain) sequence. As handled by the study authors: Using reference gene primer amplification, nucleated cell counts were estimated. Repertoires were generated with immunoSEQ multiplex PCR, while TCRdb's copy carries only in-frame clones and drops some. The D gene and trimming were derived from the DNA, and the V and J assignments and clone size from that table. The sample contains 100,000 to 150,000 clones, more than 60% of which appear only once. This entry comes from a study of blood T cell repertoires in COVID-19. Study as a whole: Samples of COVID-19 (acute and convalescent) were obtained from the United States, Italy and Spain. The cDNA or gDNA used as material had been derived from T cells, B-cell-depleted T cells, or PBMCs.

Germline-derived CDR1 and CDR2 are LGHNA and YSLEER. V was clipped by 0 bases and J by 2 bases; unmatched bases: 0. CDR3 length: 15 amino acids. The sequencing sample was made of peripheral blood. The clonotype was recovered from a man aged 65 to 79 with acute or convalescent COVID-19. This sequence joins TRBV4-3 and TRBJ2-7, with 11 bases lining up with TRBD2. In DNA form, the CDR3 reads TGCGCCAGCAGCCAAGAACTAGCGGGGGCCTACGAGCAGTACTTC. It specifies CASSQELAGAYEQYF.